This entry lists 18 T cell receptor beta chains sequenced from one sample in a study of shared clonotypes between healthy human individuals. Assay used: immunoSEQ multiplex PCR; TCRdb lists only in-frame clones, some missing. The sample records about 2.4 million clones, 93% being singletons. Sequenced input: naive CD4+ T cells from PBMCs. Sample subset: CD45RA+ positively selected. Every receptor here comes from a man aged 18 to 29 in good health. Some clones in this sample may be carry-over from other donors' samples.

The chain couples TRBV18 to TRBJ2-5, with TRBD1 identical over 8 bases. V shed 4 bases and J 0 bases; nucleotides not matched to a gene: 7. The CDR3 is 16 residues long. CDR1 and CDR2 (germline): KGHSH, LQKENI. The DNA for the CDR3 is TGTGCCAGCTCACGCGTGGTGGACAGGGACCAAGAGACCCAGTACTTC. This codes for CASSRVVDRDQETQYF.

This chain links TRBV5-1 with TRBJ2-7; 14 bases match TRBD2. V lost 4 bases and J lost 3; bases outside the gene matches: 9. The V gene's germline CDR1 is SGHRS and CDR2 YFSETQ. The CDR3 length is 17 residues. As DNA, the CDR3 is TGCGCCAGCAGCCCTGGGACTAGCGGGAGAACGGGCTACGAGCAGTACTTC. Translating gives CASSPGTSGRTGYEQYF.

The chain joins TRBV6-6 to TRBJ1-2; weak D call: TRBD1 (5 bases). The CDR3 sequence is 11 residues long. Trimming stripped 10 bases from V and 2 bases from J, with 8 bases between. Germline V gene data show CDR1 as MNHNY and CDR2 as SVGAGI (reference sequence). CDR3 coding DNA: TGTGCCACCCGGGACAACTATGGCTACACCTTC. Amino acid sequence: CATRDNYGYTF.

This clone has just one count. The chain joins TRBV14 to TRBJ2-7; 8 bases agree with TRBD1. The CDR3 covers 15 residues. V lost 3 bases, J lost 3 bases, and 7 bases stayed unmatched. Germline V lookup: CDR1 SGHDN, CDR2 FVKESK. CDR3 bases: TGTGCCAGCAGCCACGAAGGGACAGGCAGCTACGAGCAGTACTTC. This sequence encodes CASSHEGTGSYEQYF.

In its sample, this clone was seen once. The chain joins TRBV7-2 to TRBJ2-1; D gene uncertain. Trimming stripped 4 bases from V and 12 bases from J, with 16 bases between. Germline loops: CDR1 SGHTA, CDR2 FQGNSA. This CDR3 has 13 amino acids. For the CDR3, the DNA is TGTGCCAGCAGCTGGAGACCCTCTGAGCGGCAGTTCTTC. Its protein product is CASSWRPSERQFF.

Of note for this clone: Other DNA sequences in this specimen translate into the identical CDR3. V and J are TRBV7-9 and TRBJ2-4, with unresolved D. CDR3 size: 14 residues. Germline V gives CDR1 SEHNR, CDR2 FQNEAQ (reference sequence). The V end was cut by 0 bases, the J end by 0 bases, with 3 bases between. The CDR3 reads CASSLAVAKNIQYF. The CDR3 DNA reads TGTGCCAGCAGCTTAGCGGTAGCCAAAAACATTCAGTACTTC.

This clone was seen a single time. This rearrangement joins TRBV6-6 to TRBJ2-3; 8 bases fit TRBD1. The germline V gene has CDR1 MNHNY and CDR2 SVGAGI (reference sequence). J was trimmed by 1 base and V by 2 bases; bases with no gene match: 5. The CDR3 totals 16 residues. The CDR3 nucleotides read TGTGCCAGCAGTTACGGCCCGACAGGGGGCACAGATACGCAGTATTTT. Translating it yields CASSYGPTGGTDTQYF.

The chain carries TRBV10-3 and TRBJ1-2; D gene uncertain. Germline CDR1 is ENHRY and CDR2 is SYGVKD. V was trimmed by 3 bases and J by 0 bases, leaving 8 bases between them. The CDR3 totals 14 residues. The CDR3 DNA sequence: TGTGCCATCAGTGACAGACCAGCTAACTATGGCTACACCTTC. It translates to CAISDRPANYGYTF.

The CDR3 DNA follows: TGTGCCAGCAGCTTGGGGCCGGAGAAGAGCAATCAGCCCCAGCATTTT. Residues: CASSLGPEKSNQPQHF. The rearrangement links TRBV7-8 to TRBJ1-5, with D perhaps TRBD1 (5 bases). From germline, CDR1 is SGHVS and CDR2 FQNEAQ. V was shortened by 3 bases and J by 1 base, with 13 bases between the two germline ends. The CDR3 extends over 16 amino acids.

This clone has a single count. V usage is TRBV6-1 and J usage is TRBJ1-5; possible D gene TRBD1, 5 bases. Germline loops: CDR1 MNHNS, CDR2 SASEGT. The CDR3 sequence is 13 residues long. V lost 2 bases, J lost 6 bases, and 8 bases lay in between. The CDR3 DNA reads as TGTGCCAGCAGTGAAAGGGACGTTCAGCCCCAGCATTTT. Translating gives CASSERDVQPQHF.

DNA of the CDR3: TGCGCCAGCAGCCAAGATTCAGATACGCAGTATTTT. Translation: CASSQDSDTQYF. This chain uses TRBV4-3 with TRBJ2-3, with D unclear. The length of the CDR3 is 12 residues. Germline CDR1 is LGHNA and CDR2 is YSLEER. Deletions cut 0 bases from V and 4 bases from J, with 2 bases between.

The chain uses TRBV7-2 and TRBJ2-2, with 10 positions matching TRBD2. J lost 3 bases, V lost 5 bases, and 9 bases had no gene match. This CDR3 region has 17 residues. The germline gives CDR1 SGHTA, CDR2 FQGNSA. The CDR3 here is CASSREREGTDTGELFF. The CDR3 bases are TGTGCCAGCAGCCGCGAGCGGGAGGGAACGGACACCGGGGAGCTGTTTTTT.

V gene TRBV28 combines with J gene TRBJ2-7; 9 nucleotides match TRBD2. The CDR3 is 16 residues long. Trimming took 7 bases from V and 2 from J; bases not matched to a gene: 12. Per the germline V gene, CDR1 is MDHEN and CDR2 is SYDVKM. In nucleotides, the CDR3 is TGTGCCAGCATGAGTTATTCTAGCGGGAAGACCTACGAGCAGTACTTC. It codes for CASMSYSSGKTYEQYF.

The chain recombines TRBV4-2 with TRBJ1-3; D uncertain. In germline, CDR1 is LGHNA, CDR2 YNFKEQ. V was cut by 3 bases and J by 0 bases, with 3 bases left in between. The CDR3 runs 13 residues. The CDR3 here is CASSQSSGNTIYF. DNA for the CDR3: TGTGCCAGCAGCCAGTCCTCTGGAAACACCATATATTTT.

This clone came up once. The CDR3 ends on some other residue instead of the conserved phenylalanine or tryptophan, so this is likely a read error. V gene TRBV7-7 combines with J gene TRBJ1-1, with D maybe TRBD1 (5 bases). The germline CDR1 and CDR2 sequences are SSHAT and FNYEAQ (reference sequence). Trimming cost V 6 bases and J 1 base, with 9 bases left between them. This CDR3 contains 13 residues. The CDR3 DNA is TGTGCCAGCAGTCGCGACAGGAACACTGAAGCTTTCTCT. Protein sequence: CASSRDRNTEAFS.

The V call is TRBV6-6, the J call TRBJ2-7; D perhaps matches TRBD1 (5 bases). V dropped 8 bases and J dropped 2 bases, with 16 bases sitting between them. The CDR3 has 14 amino acids. Germline-derived CDR1 and CDR2 are MNHNY and SVGAGI (reference sequence). The CDR3 DNA follows: TGTGCCAGCGGTGTAACAGGTGCAACCTACGAGCAGTACTTC. Translating gives CASGVTGATYEQYF.

This sequence joins TRBV27 and TRBJ1-5, with D possibly TRBD1 on 6 matching bases. The V and J ends lost 2 bases and 7 bases respectively, with 30 bases between them. The CDR3 runs to 20 residues. Germline V gene data show CDR1 as MNHEY and CDR2 as SMNVEV (reference sequence). The CDR3 reads CASSLPQIPTSTGMRQPQHF. The CDR3 coding sequence is TGTGCCAGCAGTTTACCCCAAATCCCAACTTCAACAGGGATGAGGCAGCCCCAGCATTTT.

The gene calls are TRBV5-1 and TRBJ1-3; D possibly corresponds to TRBD1 (5 bases). The ends were cut back, 4 bases at V and 0 bases at J, with 11 bases in the middle. The CDR3 totals 15 residues. Germline V gene lookup returns CDR1 SGHRS and CDR2 YFSETQ. CDR3 DNA: TGCGCCAGCAGCGGATCAGGGAGCTCTGGAAACACCATATATTTT. Translating gives CASSGSGSSGNTIYF.